This section outlines one T cell receptor beta chain sequence together with its context. The data were taken from a study of technical replicates of blood from a few donors. The CDR3 length is 18 residues. V lost 1 base to trimming and J lost 4 bases; unmatched junction nucleotides: 13. CDR1 SGHNT and CDR2 YENEEA come from the germline V gene. The method was immunoSEQ multiplex PCR; TCRdb's version includes in-frame clones alone and lacks a portion of them. This sample carries about 100,000 clones, 90% to 97% of them seen once, and the ten largest clones take approximately 0.22%. The rearrangement links TRBV11-3 to TRBJ2-1; 7 bases are shared with TRBD2. Sequencing input: T cells isolated from PBMCs. The receptor was isolated from a human donor in good health. CDR3 sequence reads: CASSLAPLGLEGYNEQFF. As DNA, the CDR3 is TGTGCCAGCAGCTTAGCCCCGCTCGGACTAGAAGGGTACAATGAGCAGTTCTTC.